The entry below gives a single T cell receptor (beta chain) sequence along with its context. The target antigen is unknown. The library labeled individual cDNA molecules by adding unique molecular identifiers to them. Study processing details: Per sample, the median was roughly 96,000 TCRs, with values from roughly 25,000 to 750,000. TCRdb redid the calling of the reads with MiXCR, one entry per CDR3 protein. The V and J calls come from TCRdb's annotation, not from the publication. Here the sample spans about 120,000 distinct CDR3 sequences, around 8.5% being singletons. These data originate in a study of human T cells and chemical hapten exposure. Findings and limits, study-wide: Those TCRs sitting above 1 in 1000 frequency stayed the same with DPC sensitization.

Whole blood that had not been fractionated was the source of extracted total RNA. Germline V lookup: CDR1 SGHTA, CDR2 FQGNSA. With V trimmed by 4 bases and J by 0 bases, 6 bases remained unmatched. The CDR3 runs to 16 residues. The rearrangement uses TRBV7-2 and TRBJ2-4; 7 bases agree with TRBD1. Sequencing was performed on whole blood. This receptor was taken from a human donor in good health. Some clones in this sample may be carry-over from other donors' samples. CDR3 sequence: CASSSGQILAKNIQYF. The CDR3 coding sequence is TGTGCCAGCAGCTCGGGACAGATCCTAGCCAAAAACATTCAGTACTTC.